Below are 25 T cell receptor beta chains sequenced from a single sample in a study of T cell changes during pregnancy in multiple sclerosis. The data were produced by immunoSEQ multiplex PCR, yet TCRdb's version contains in-frame clones alone and is incomplete. Counted here are about 50,000 clones, around nine tenths occurring once; the ten biggest clones make up around 0.4%. Specimen: CD4+ T cells from peripheral blood mononuclear cells, collected before pregnancy. These receptors all stem from a female donor with multiple sclerosis, enrolled in a pregnancy study.

V gene TRBV6-1 combines with J gene TRBJ2-7; a possible D gene is TRBD1 (5 bases). Looked up from germline, CDR1 is MNHNS and CDR2 is SASEGT. V shed 6 bases and J shed 3 bases, with 12 bases lying between them. This CDR3 has 13 residues. This CDR3 reads CASRAQGYYEQYF. The CDR3 bases are TGTGCCAGCAGGGCCCAGGGATACTACGAGCAGTACTTC.

The gene calls are TRBV14 and TRBJ2-5; 11 nucleotides match TRBD2. Germline V gene data show CDR1 as SGHDN and CDR2 as FVKESK. The CDR3 spans 15 residues. The ends lost 7 bases at V and 4 bases at J; junction bases unmatched: 8. The CDR3 reads CASKPTLAGVETQYF. CDR3 in DNA: TGTGCCAGCAAGCCAACACTAGCGGGAGTAGAGACCCAGTACTTC.

This rearrangement joins TRBV5-5 to TRBJ2-4; 9 bases agree with TRBD1. Germline-derived CDR1 and CDR2 are SGHKS and YYEKEE (reference sequence). The CDR3 sequence is 14 residues long. The J segment lost 7 bases and the V segment lost 0 bases, leaving 2 bases of the junction unmatched. CDR3 residues: CASSLADRGNIQYF. The CDR3 DNA reads TGTGCCAGCAGCTTGGCTGACAGGGGGAACATTCAGTACTTC.

The rearrangement uses TRBV25-1 and TRBJ1-2; possibly TRBD1 for D (5 bases). This CDR3 is 14 amino acids long. Germline loops: CDR1 MGHDK, CDR2 SYGVNS. Trimming left V 4 bases short and J 8 bases short, with 17 bases between. This CDR3 is CASSGAVGAQGYTF. CDR3 sequence (DNA): TGTGCCAGCAGTGGTGCTGTAGGGGCGCAAGGCTACACCTTC.

This chain links TRBV25-1 with TRBJ1-2; TRBD1 agrees at 11 bases. Germline V gene data show CDR1 as MGHDK and CDR2 as SYGVNS. There are 16 residues in the CDR3. CDR3 sequence reads: CASQHLRTGGDYGYTF. The CDR3, as DNA: TGTGCATCTCAGCATCTAAGGACAGGGGGCGACTATGGCTACACCTTC.

This chain links TRBV7-9 with TRBJ1-4, with 7 bases that match TRBD1. This CDR3 region has 14 residues. Germline V lookup: CDR1 SEHNR, CDR2 FQNEAQ (reference sequence). The ends lost 4 bases at V and 2 bases at J; junction bases unmatched: 1. CDR3 sequence reads: CASSSGQTNEKLFF. The DNA for the CDR3 is TGTGCCAGCAGCTCGGGACAGACTAATGAAAAACTGTTTTTT.

The chain joins TRBV11-3 to TRBJ1-2; 7 bases are shared with TRBD1. Germline CDR1 and CDR2: SGHNT and YENEEA. Trimming took 4 bases from V and 3 from J; bases not matched to a gene: 2. The CDR3 spans 13 residues. The CDR3 DNA sequence: TGTGCCAGCAGCTCGACAGGGTACTATGGCTACACCTTC. This gives the protein CASSSTGYYGYTF. Variable domain in full (rest from reference TRBV11-3 and TRBJ1-2): EAGVVQSPRYKIIEKKQPVAFWCNPISGHNTLYWYLQNLGQGPELLIRYENEEAVDDSQLPKDRFSAERLKGVDSTLKIQPAELGDSAVYLCASSSTGYYGYTFGSGTRLTVV.

The V gene is TRBV5-1, the J gene TRBJ2-7, with a weak D call TRBD2 (5 bases). CDR1 and CDR2 from the germline V gene are SGHRS and YFSETQ. CDR3 length: 15 residues. Trimming pared 0 bases from V and 0 bases from J, leaving 10 bases between. CDR3 region: CASSLAPGGSYEQYF. The DNA for the CDR3 is TGCGCCAGCAGCTTGGCCCCCGGAGGCTCCTACGAGCAGTACTTC.

The chain uses TRBV30 and TRBJ2-1; TRBD2 matches at 11 bases. V lost 8 bases, J lost 4 bases, and 4 bases stayed unmatched. The CDR3 runs to 13 residues. The germline V gene has CDR1 GTSNPN and CDR2 SVGIG (reference sequence). CDR3 sequence (DNA): TGTGCCGGGACTAGCGGATGGTACAATGAGCAGTTCTTC. It translates to CAGTSGWYNEQFF.

The CDR3: CASSLQLGARGTQYF. The CDR3, as DNA: TGTGCCAGCAGCTTACAGTTGGGCGCCCGGGGGACCCAGTACTTC. V usage is TRBV7-6 and J usage is TRBJ2-5, with D perhaps matching TRBD2 (5 bases). Trimming took 2 bases from V and 7 from J, leaving 17 bases between them. The V gene's germline CDR1 is SGHVS and CDR2 FNYEAQ. CDR3 length: 15 residues.

The chain carries TRBV30 and TRBJ1-5; weak D call: TRBD1 (5 bases). Trimming took off 0 bases at V and 2 bases at J, with 5 bases between the two ends. Per the germline V gene, CDR1 is GTSNPN and CDR2 is SVGIG (reference sequence). This CDR3 is built from 13 residues. Here the CDR3 DNA reads TGTGCCTGGAGTGTAGGGGGCAATCAGCCCCAGCATTTT. Encoded protein: CAWSVGGNQPQHF.

The gene calls are TRBV5-1 and TRBJ2-1; TRBD2 agrees at 13 bases. The germline gives CDR1 SGHRS, CDR2 YFSETQ. There are 14 residues in the CDR3. J lost 7 bases, V lost 4 bases, and 2 bases had no gene match. In nucleotides, the CDR3 is TGCGCCAGCAGCGAGGGACTAGCGGGAAATGAGCAGTTCTTC. Residues: CASSEGLAGNEQFF. Variable domain in full (rest from reference TRBV5-1 and TRBJ2-1): KAGVTQTPRYLIKTRGQQVTLSCSPISGHRSVSWYQQTPGQGLQFLFEYFSETQRNKGNFPGRFSGRQFSNSRSEMNVSTLELGDSALYLCASSEGLAGNEQFFGPGTRLTVL.

The genes are TRBV7-6 and TRBJ2-3; possibly TRBD2 for D (5 bases). Germline lookup yields CDR1 SGHVS and CDR2 FNYEAQ. Trimming removed 4 bases from V and 0 bases from J, with 11 bases in between. The length of the CDR3 is 15 residues. The CDR3 DNA is TGTGCCAGCAGCTACGCGGGCGCGAGCACAGATACGCAGTATTTT. It codes for CASSYAGASTDTQYF.

This chain links TRBV18 with TRBJ2-7; 12 bases fit TRBD2. V dropped 6 bases and J dropped 3; count of bases not matched to a gene: 3. Germline loops: CDR1 KGHSH, CDR2 LQKENI. CDR3 length: 14 amino acids. The CDR3 region has the DNA TGTGCCAGCTCCCGACTAGCGGGGGACTACGAGCAGTACTTC. Translation gives CASSRLAGDYEQYF.

This chain links TRBV7-9 with TRBJ2-3; D not certain. Germline CDR1 SEHNR, CDR2 FQNEAQ (reference sequence). V lost 5 bases, J lost 2 bases, and 11 bases lay in between. CDR3 length equals 14 residues. The CDR3 DNA reads TGTGCCAGCAGCCAATTCAAAAACACAGATACGCAGTATTTT. Translating it yields CASSQFKNTDTQYF.

The rearrangement uses TRBV18 and TRBJ2-1; perhaps TRBD1 as D (5 bases). The CDR3 covers 13 residues. Germline V lookup: CDR1 KGHSH, CDR2 LQKENI. Deletions cut 6 bases from V and 9 bases from J, with 15 bases between. The CDR3 DNA follows: TGTGCCAGCTCGCAAAGACAGTCCCTTGAGCAGTTCTTC. Its protein product is CASSQRQSLEQFF.

The chain links TRBV30 to TRBJ2-5, with 8 bases identical to TRBD2. The CDR3 spans 13 residues. Germline V gene sequence: CDR1 GTSNPN, CDR2 SVGIG (reference sequence). V trimming: 6 bases; J trimming: 2 bases; junction bases outside the gene matches: 5. CDR3 sequence (DNA): TGTGCCTGCACGGGACTAGAGCAAGAGACCCAGTACTTC. Translation gives CACTGLEQETQYF.

This chain links TRBV29-1 with TRBJ2-6; 11 positions match TRBD1. CDR3 length: 16 amino acids. Germline loops: CDR1 SQVTM, CDR2 ANQGSEA. Losses at the gene ends were 7 bases for V and 3 bases for J; bases not matched to a gene: 8. CDR3 in amino acids: CSARGQGANGANVLTF. The DNA of the CDR3 is TGCAGCGCGCGAGGACAGGGGGCAAATGGGGCCAACGTCCTGACTTTC.

The V call is TRBV5-3, the J call TRBJ1-1; perhaps TRBD1 as D (5 bases). TRBV5-3 is recorded as an ORF, its role being uncertain. The V end lost 8 bases, the J end lost 3 bases, and 8 bases lay between the germline ends. The CDR3 is 11 residues long. CDR3 coding DNA: TGTGCCAGCCCCAGGGACACTGAAGCTTTCTTT. Translated, it gives CASPRDTEAFF.

This chain joins TRBV7-8 and TRBJ2-7, with 9 nucleotides matching TRBD1. The CDR3 has 14 amino acids. CDR1 is SGHVS and CDR2 is FQNEAQ in the germline V gene. The J segment lost 3 bases and the V segment lost 5 bases, leaving 5 bases of the junction unmatched. The CDR3 is CASSGRQGVYEQYF. CDR3 DNA: TGTGCCAGCAGCGGACGACAGGGGGTCTACGAGCAGTACTTC.

J is TRBJ2-5 and V is TRBV11-2; the match to TRBD1 covers 10 bases. The ends lost 8 bases at V and 2 bases at J; junction bases unmatched: 8. CDR3 length: 15 amino acids. Germline assignment: CDR1 SGHAT and CDR2 FQNNGV. CDR3 residues: CASALGDRGQETQYF. The DNA for the CDR3 is TGTGCCAGCGCTCTCGGGGACAGGGGACAAGAGACCCAGTACTTC.

The chain employs TRBV19 and TRBJ2-3; TRBD1 is a possible D gene (5 bases). Germline V gene lookup returns CDR1 LNHDA and CDR2 SQIVND (reference sequence). Trimming cost V 9 bases and J 5 bases, with 24 bases left between them. CDR3 size: 16 residues. The CDR3 sequence: CASPDIRDSHQDTQYF. The CDR3 region has the DNA TGTGCCAGCCCAGATATACGAGACAGCCATCAAGATACGCAGTATTTT.

DNA for the CDR3: TGTGCCAGTAGTATGGGAGGCTGGGCCACCGGGGAGCTGTTTTTT. Translated: CASSMGGWATGELFF. The chain recombines TRBV19 with TRBJ2-2; D perhaps matches TRBD2 (6 bases). Trimming removed 3 bases from V and 4 bases from J, with 12 bases in between. The CDR3 totals 15 residues. Germline values: CDR1 LNHDA, CDR2 SQIVND (reference sequence).

The CDR3 spells CASRTLPRENIQYF. CDR3 nucleotide sequence: TGCGCCAGCCGGACACTTCCCCGGGAAAACATTCAGTACTTC. The V gene is TRBV5-1, the J gene TRBJ2-4, with D possibly TRBD1 on 5 matching bases. The CDR3 is 14 amino acids. V was trimmed by 7 bases and J by 5 bases, leaving 16 bases between them. Germline CDR1 SGHRS, CDR2 YFSETQ.

The chain uses TRBV7-9 and TRBJ1-2, with 7 bases fitting TRBD1. CDR3 length: 12 residues. Trimming took 6 bases from V and 2 from J; bases not matched to a gene: 0. CDR1 and CDR2 (germline): SEHNR, FQNEAQ (reference sequence). The CDR3 bases are TGTGCCAGCAGACAGGGGAACTATGGCTACACCTTC. Its translation is CASRQGNYGYTF.